Sequencing of this T cell receptor (beta chain) was carried out in a study of cytomegalovirus exposure and HLA in healthy donors. Study-wide results and limits: Most of the TCR beta V segments (in an earlier analysis) were productive either about 87% or about 30% of the time.

Germline CDR1 reads SGHAT; CDR2 reads FQNNGV. The junction had 12 bases not matched to a gene; V was cut back by 5 bases and J by 5 bases. This CDR3 contains 16 residues. The table lists this clone with a count of one. The antigen remains undetermined. Primers for the PCR totalled 60 Vbeta and 13 Jbeta. Method: immunoSEQ multiplex PCR; TCRdb's copy keeps in-frame clones and lacks some. The sample has fewer than 150,000 clones, over 75% seen once; the top ten hold roughly 2.5%. J is TRBJ2-5 and V is TRBV11-2; 9 nucleotides agree with TRBD1. Sample: PBMCs. This TCR was recovered from a woman younger than 35 in good health and CMV-seronegative. In DNA, the CDR3 is TGTGCCAGCAGCCCAAGGACAGGGGCGGACGAGGAGACCCAGTACTTC. This codes for CASSPRTGADEETQYF.